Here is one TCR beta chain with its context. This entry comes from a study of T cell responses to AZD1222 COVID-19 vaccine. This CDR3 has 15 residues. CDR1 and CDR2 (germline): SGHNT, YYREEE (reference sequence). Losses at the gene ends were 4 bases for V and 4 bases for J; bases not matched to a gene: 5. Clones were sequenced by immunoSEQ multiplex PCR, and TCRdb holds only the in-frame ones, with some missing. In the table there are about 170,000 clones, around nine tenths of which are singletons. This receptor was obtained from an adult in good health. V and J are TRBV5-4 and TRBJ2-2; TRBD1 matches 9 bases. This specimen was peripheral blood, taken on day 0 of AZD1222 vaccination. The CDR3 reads CASSPGTGSTGELFF. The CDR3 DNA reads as TGTGCCAGCAGCCCCGGGACAGGGAGCACCGGGGAGCTGTTTTTT.